These 25 T cell receptor beta chains came from one sample sequenced in a study of T cell repertoires in cytomegalovirus infection. TCRdb reprocessed the reads via MiXCR and lists one record per CDR3 protein. The repertoire consists of 270,000 or so distinct CDR3 sequences, with about 15% occurring once and the leading ten covering around half. The sample taken for sequencing was CD8+ T cells from PBMCs. The receptors were gathered from a human donor in good health (CMV status not recorded). Some clones in this sample may be carry-over from other donors' samples.

This chain joins TRBV28 and TRBJ2-7, with TRBD2 matching over 8 bases. From germline, CDR1 is MDHEN and CDR2 SYDVKM. The CDR3 has 14 amino acids. The junction had 7 bases not matched to a gene; V was cut back by 6 bases and J by 3 bases. The CDR3 nucleotides are TGTGCCAGCAGCCCGAGGGGACTAGACTACGAGCAGTACTTC. Translation gives CASSPRGLDYEQYF.

The V and J genes are TRBV28 and TRBJ2-1; TRBD1 or TRBD2 may be the D gene (5 bases each). Trimming cost V 4 bases and J 3 bases, with 13 bases left between them. Germline CDR1 reads MDHEN; CDR2 reads SYDVKM. The CDR3 covers 15 residues. The CDR3 DNA sequence: TGTGCCAGCAGTTCCCTGGGGGATAGCTACAATGAGCAGTTCTTC. This gives the protein CASSSLGDSYNEQFF.

The chain employs TRBV6-1 and TRBJ1-5; D perhaps matches TRBD1 (5 bases). The germline gives CDR1 MNHNS, CDR2 SASEGT. Trimming pared 8 bases from V and 9 bases from J, leaving 17 bases between. The CDR3 loop spans 13 amino acids. This CDR3 reads CASPSRDVGPQHF. CDR3 bases: TGTGCCAGCCCCTCCCGGGACGTGGGGCCCCAGCATTTT.

This clonotype was counted a few times. The J gene is TRBJ1-3, the V gene TRBV2, with D possibly TRBD1 on 5 matching bases. The CDR3 contains 17 residues. Per germline, CDR1 SNHLY and CDR2 FYNNEI. Trimming took 3 bases from V and 0 from J, leaving 15 bases between them. CDR3 bases: TGTGCCAGCAGTGAGACAGTTGGTCTCCGCTCTGGAAACACCATATATTTT. It yields the protein CASSETVGLRSGNTIYF.

This clonotype has only a few counts. This rearrangement joins TRBV7-3 to TRBJ1-1, with D uncertain. The CDR3 runs to 13 residues. V dropped 2 bases and J dropped 4 bases, with 8 bases sitting between them. The germline V gene encodes CDR1 SGHTA and CDR2 FQGTGA. The CDR3 loop reads CASSLDMFTEAFF. The CDR3, as DNA: TGTGCCAGCAGCTTAGACATGTTCACTGAAGCTTTCTTT.

In the case of this clonotype: A single base separates this from a much larger clone, so it may be a read error. The chain uses TRBV6-5 and TRBJ1-2; D is possibly TRBD1 (5 bases). Germline V gene sequence: CDR1 MNHEY, CDR2 SVGAGI. The CDR3 runs to 12 residues. CDR3 sequence reads: CASSDSIYGYAF. The CDR3 DNA sequence: TGTGCCAGCAGCGACAGCATCTATGGCTACGCCTTC.

The chain joins TRBV2 to TRBJ2-1, with D unresolved. In germline, CDR1 is SNHLY, CDR2 FYNNEI. V was pared by 6 bases and J by 0 bases, with 12 bases between. This CDR3 has 15 residues. CDR3 amino acids: CASRSLYSSYNEQFF. The CDR3 region has the DNA TGTGCCAGCAGAAGCCTGTACTCCTCCTACAATGAGCAGTTCTTC.

Remarks on this clonotype: A much larger clone sits a single nucleotide away, making a read error possible. This chain joins TRBV7-8 and TRBJ2-1; TRBD2 matches at 8 bases. The CDR3 is made up of 15 amino acids. Germline V gene lookup returns CDR1 SGHVS and CDR2 FQNEAQ. The CDR3 bases are TGTGCCAGCAGCCAACCGACTAGCGCAGCCAATGGGCAGTTCTTC. This gives the protein CASSQPTSAANGQFF.

This clonotype was seen just once. The chain employs TRBV7-8 and TRBJ2-1, with 9 nucleotides matching TRBD1. Germline V gene sequence: CDR1 SGHVS, CDR2 FQNEAQ. V lost 4 bases to trimming and J lost 5 bases; unmatched junction nucleotides: 6. CDR3 length: 15 amino acids. The CDR3 sequence is CASSSGTGTHNEQFF. For the CDR3, the DNA is TGTGCCAGCAGCTCCGGGACAGGGACACACAATGAGCAGTTCTTC.

The rearrangement joins TRBV6-6 to TRBJ1-5; tentatively, D is TRBD1 (5 bases). Trimming cost V 0 bases and J 0 bases, with 18 bases left between them. The CDR3 is made up of 19 amino acids. CDR1 and CDR2 from the germline V gene are MNHNY and SVGAGI (reference sequence). Here the CDR3 DNA reads TGTGCCAGCAGTTACTCGGCAGGGTCAAGGGTGGATAGCAATCAGCCCCAGCATTTT. It translates to CASSYSAGSRVDSNQPQHF.

This clonotype showed up many times. The CDR3: CASYGGRGGANVLTF. DNA for the CDR3: TGTGCCAGCTATGGGGGGCGCGGTGGGGCCAACGTCCTGACTTTC. This rearrangement joins TRBV7-2 to TRBJ2-6; D tentatively reads TRBD1 or TRBD2 (6 bases each). The CDR3 covers 15 residues. Between the trimmed V and J ends, which lost 8 bases and 3 bases, there was a span of 14 bases. CDR1 SGHTA and CDR2 FQGNSA come from the germline V gene. Full variable domain (remainder filled in from reference TRBV7-2 and TRBJ2-6): GAGVSQSPSNKVTEKGKDVELRCDPISGHTALYWYRQSLGQGLEFLIYFQGNSAPDKSGLPSDRFSAERTGGSVSTLTIQRTQQEDSAVYLCASYGGRGGANVLTFGAGSRLTVL.

There are many counts of this clonotype. The rearrangement links TRBV6-1 to TRBJ2-7, with TRBD1 matching over 9 bases. Losses at the gene ends were 6 bases for V and 3 bases for J; bases not matched to a gene: 6. In germline, CDR1 is MNHNS, CDR2 SASEGT. The CDR3 sequence is 14 residues long. In DNA, the CDR3 is TGTGCCAGCAGGACCGGGACAGGGAGCTACGAGCAGTACTTC. The encoded protein is CASRTGTGSYEQYF.

This clonotype was counted ten times or more. V usage is TRBV19 and J usage is TRBJ2-1; a possible D gene is TRBD1 (5 bases). The CDR3 runs to 15 residues. V was clipped by 6 bases and J by 0 bases, with 12 bases between them. Germline CDR1 is LNHDA and CDR2 is SQIVND (reference sequence). The CDR3 reads CASSPDSGSYNEQFF. In DNA form, the CDR3 reads TGTGCCAGTAGCCCTGACAGTGGCTCCTACAATGAGCAGTTCTTC.

The gene calls are TRBV4-3 and TRBJ2-2; D could derive from TRBD1 or TRBD2 (5 bases each). CDR1 LGHNA and CDR2 YSLEER come from the germline V gene. CDR3 size: 18 residues. The ends were cut back, 2 bases at V and 9 bases at J, with 25 bases in the middle. The CDR3 sequence is CASSQFRLGPNGFRELFF. The CDR3, as DNA: TGCGCCAGCAGCCAATTTAGACTGGGACCGAACGGCTTTAGGGAGCTGTTTTTT.

This clonotype was picked up a small number of times. The chain employs TRBV20-1 and TRBJ2-1; tentatively, D is TRBD1 (6 bases). Germline CDR1 and CDR2: DFQATT and SNEGSKA (reference sequence). The length of the CDR3 is 16 residues. V was pared by 3 bases and J by 5 bases, with 20 bases between. The CDR3 DNA follows: TGCAGTGCTAGGGGTCTTTGGGGGCCAGGAGACAATGAGCAGTTCTTC. This codes for CSARGLWGPGDNEQFF.

This clonotype was counted a few times. This chain connects TRBV20-1 to TRBJ2-1; 13 nucleotides agree with TRBD2. J gave up 10 bases and V 2 bases, and 8 bases lay outside the gene matches. Germline CDR1 DFQATT, CDR2 SNEGSKA (reference sequence). The CDR3 spans 15 residues. CDR3: CSARPTSTSGGEQFF. The DNA for the CDR3 is TGCAGTGCTAGACCCACATCGACTAGCGGGGGGGAGCAGTTCTTC.

This sequence joins TRBV7-2 and TRBJ1-2; 8 positions match TRBD1. Germline loops: CDR1 SGHTA, CDR2 FQGNSA. V gave up 8 bases and J gave up 8 bases; unmatched junction bases: 7. CDR3 length: 12 residues. For the CDR3, the DNA is TGTGCCAGCGACAGGGGAATCGACGGCTACACCTTC. It encodes CASDRGIDGYTF. Full variable domain (remainder filled in from reference TRBV7-2 and TRBJ1-2): GAGVSQSPSNKVTEKGKDVELRCDPISGHTALYWYRQSLGQGLEFLIYFQGNSAPDKSGLPSDRFSAERTGGSVSTLTIQRTQQEDSAVYLCASDRGIDGYTFGSGTRLTVV.

This clonotype was detected a few times. The chain carries TRBV29-1 and TRBJ2-7; either TRBD1 or TRBD2 may supply D (6 bases each). V was shortened by 4 bases and J by 9 bases, with 10 bases between the two germline ends. The CDR3 loop spans 10 amino acids. Germline V CDR1 and CDR2: SQVTM, ANQGSEA. Here the CDR3 reads CSVGGALQYF. Written as DNA, the CDR3 is TGCAGCGTTGGGGGGGCCTTGCAGTACTTC.

J is TRBJ1-2 and V is TRBV29-1; D remains ambiguous. The germline CDR1 and CDR2 sequences are SQVTM and ANQGSEA. CDR3 size: 12 residues. Trimming took off 0 bases at V and 4 bases at J, with 6 bases between the two ends. CDR3 residues: CSVEDSLYGYTF. The CDR3 region has the DNA TGCAGCGTTGAAGATAGCCTCTATGGCTACACCTTC.

The rearrangement joins TRBV27 to TRBJ1-1; D is unresolved. V lost 0 bases, J lost 5 bases, and 16 bases lay in between. The CDR3 runs 16 residues. Germline values: CDR1 MNHEY, CDR2 SMNVEV (reference sequence). CDR3 nucleotide sequence: TGTGCCAGCAGTTTATCCATCAAGGTGGGGTTTACTGAAGCTTTCTTT. The encoded protein is CASSLSIKVGFTEAFF.

This clonotype was recorded many times. The V and J genes are TRBV7-2 and TRBJ1-1; 9 bases fit TRBD1. The length of the CDR3 is 15 residues. The V segment lost 4 bases and the J segment 0 bases; nucleotides outside the gene matches: 3. Per the germline V gene, CDR1 is SGHTA and CDR2 is FQGNSA. The CDR3 DNA reads as TGTGCCAGCAGCTCGGGACAGGGATTGAACACTGAAGCTTTCTTT. Its translation is CASSSGQGLNTEAFF.

This clonotype has a count of ten or more. The genes are TRBV25-1 and TRBJ2-1; 10 nucleotides line up with TRBD2. CDR3 length equals 19 residues. Trimming removed 4 bases from V and 6 bases from J; junction bases left unmatched: 18. CDR1 and CDR2 from the germline V gene are MGHDK and SYGVNS. The CDR3 here is CASSGPKRASGGTGNEQFF. In nucleotides, the CDR3 is TGTGCCAGCAGTGGTCCTAAACGGGCTAGCGGGGGCACGGGCAATGAGCAGTTCTTC.

This clonotype was seen repeatedly, ten times or more. The rearrangement joins TRBV7-9 to TRBJ1-6, with D unresolved. The CDR3 contains 14 residues. Between the trimmed V and J ends, which lost 6 bases and 8 bases, there was a span of 14 bases. Germline V gene sequence: CDR1 SEHNR, CDR2 FQNEAQ (reference sequence). The CDR3 sequence: CASREARLDSPLHF. Written as DNA, the CDR3 is TGTGCCAGCAGAGAGGCCAGGCTGGATTCACCCCTCCACTTT.

This clonotype occurred many times. The chain combines TRBV7-9 with TRBJ1-1; a possible D gene is TRBD1 (5 bases). CDR3 length equals 11 residues. CDR1 is SEHNR and CDR2 is FQNEAQ in the germline V gene (reference sequence). Trimming left V 5 bases short and J 11 bases short, with 12 bases between. CDR3 sequence: CASSMTVWAFF. The CDR3 DNA reads TGTGCCAGCAGCATGACAGTCTGGGCTTTCTTT. Supplemented by reference TRBV7-9 and TRBJ1-1, the full variable domain reads DTGVSQNPRHKITKRGQNVTFRCDPISEHNRLYWYRQTLGQGPEFLTYFQNEAQLEKSRLLSDRFSAERPKGSFSTLEIQRTEQGDSAMYLCASSMTVWAFFGQGTRLTVV.

This clonotype was counted at least ten times. The chain links TRBV7-3 to TRBJ2-1; D tentatively reads TRBD1 or TRBD2 (6 bases each). Germline V gene data show CDR1 as SGHTA and CDR2 as FQGTGA. V was trimmed by 5 bases and J by 9 bases, leaving 17 bases between them. The CDR3 is 14 residues long. Here the CDR3 DNA reads TGTGCCAGCAGCCCCGCTGGAGGGGGTGGTGAGCAGTTCTTC. Its protein product is CASSPAGGGGEQFF.